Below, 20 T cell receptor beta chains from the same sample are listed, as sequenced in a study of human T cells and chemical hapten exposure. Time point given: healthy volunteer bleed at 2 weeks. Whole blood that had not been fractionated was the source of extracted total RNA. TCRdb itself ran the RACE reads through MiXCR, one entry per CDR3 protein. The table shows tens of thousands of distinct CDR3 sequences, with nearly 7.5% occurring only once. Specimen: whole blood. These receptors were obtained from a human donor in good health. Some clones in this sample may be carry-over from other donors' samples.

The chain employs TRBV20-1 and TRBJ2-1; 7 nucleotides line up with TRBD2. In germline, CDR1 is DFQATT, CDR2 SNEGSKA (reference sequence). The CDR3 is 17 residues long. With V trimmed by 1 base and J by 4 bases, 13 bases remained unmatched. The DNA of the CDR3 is TGCAGTGCTAGAGGGAGACTAGCTAATCAATCATACAATGAGCAGTTCTTC. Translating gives CSARGRLANQSYNEQFF.

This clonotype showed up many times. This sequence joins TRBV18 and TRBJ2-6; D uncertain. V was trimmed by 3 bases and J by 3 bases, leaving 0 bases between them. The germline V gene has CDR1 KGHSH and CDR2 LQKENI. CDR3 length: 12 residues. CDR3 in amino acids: CASSPGANVLTF. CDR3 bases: TGTGCCAGCTCACCTGGGGCCAACGTCCTGACTTTC.

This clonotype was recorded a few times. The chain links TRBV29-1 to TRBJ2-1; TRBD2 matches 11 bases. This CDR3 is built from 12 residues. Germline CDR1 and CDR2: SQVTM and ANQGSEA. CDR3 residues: CRIAGGNNEQFF. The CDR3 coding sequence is TGCAGAATAGCGGGGGGGAACAATGAGCAGTTCTTC.

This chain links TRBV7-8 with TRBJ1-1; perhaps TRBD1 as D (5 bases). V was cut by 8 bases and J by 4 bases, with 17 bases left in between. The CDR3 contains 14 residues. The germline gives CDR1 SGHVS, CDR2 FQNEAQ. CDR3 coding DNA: TGTGCCAGCGGCCAGAGAGGGGCGGCCACTGAAGCTTTCTTT. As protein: CASGQRGAATEAFF. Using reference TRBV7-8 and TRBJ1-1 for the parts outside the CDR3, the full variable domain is GAGVSQSPRYKVAKRGQDVALRCDPISGHVSLFWYQQALGQGPEFLTYFQNEAQLDKSGLPSDRFFAERPEGSVSTLKIQRTQQEDSAVYLCASGQRGAATEAFFGQGTRLTVV.

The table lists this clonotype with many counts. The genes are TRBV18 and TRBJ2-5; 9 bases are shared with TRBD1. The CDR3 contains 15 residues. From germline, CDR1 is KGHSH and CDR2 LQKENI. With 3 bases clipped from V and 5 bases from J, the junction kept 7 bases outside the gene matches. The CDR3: CASSPSDRGSETQYF. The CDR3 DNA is TGTGCCAGCTCACCTTCGGACAGGGGTTCGGAGACCCAGTACTTC.

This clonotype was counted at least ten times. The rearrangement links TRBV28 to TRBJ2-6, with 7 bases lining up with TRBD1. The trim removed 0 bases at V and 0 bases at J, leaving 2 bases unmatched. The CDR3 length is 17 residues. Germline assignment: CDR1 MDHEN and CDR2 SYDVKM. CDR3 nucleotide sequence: TGTGCCAGCAGTTTATGGGACAGGAGCTCTGGGGCCAACGTCCTGACTTTC. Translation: CASSLWDRSSGANVLTF.

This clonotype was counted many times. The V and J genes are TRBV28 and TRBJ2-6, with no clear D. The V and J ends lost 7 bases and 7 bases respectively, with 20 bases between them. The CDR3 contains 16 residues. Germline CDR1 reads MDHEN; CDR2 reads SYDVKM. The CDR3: CASTLTGFSGANVLTF. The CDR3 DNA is TGTGCCAGCACCCTGACCGGATTTAGTGGTGCCAACGTCCTGACTTTC.

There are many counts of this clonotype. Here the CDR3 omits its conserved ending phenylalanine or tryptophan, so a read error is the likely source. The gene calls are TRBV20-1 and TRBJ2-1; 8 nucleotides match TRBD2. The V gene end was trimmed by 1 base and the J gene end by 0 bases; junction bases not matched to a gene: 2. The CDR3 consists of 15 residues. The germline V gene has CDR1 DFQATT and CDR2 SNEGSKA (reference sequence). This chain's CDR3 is CSARVLAGSYNEQFS. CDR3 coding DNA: TGCAGTGCTAGAGTGCTAGCGGGCTCCTACAATGAGCAGTTCTCC.

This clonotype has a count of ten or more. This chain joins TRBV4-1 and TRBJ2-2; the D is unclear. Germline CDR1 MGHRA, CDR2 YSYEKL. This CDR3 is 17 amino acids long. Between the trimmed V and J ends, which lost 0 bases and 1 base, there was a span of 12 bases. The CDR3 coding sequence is TGCGCCAGCAGCCAAGATGGCGCTATTTGGAACACCGGGGAGCTGTTTTTT. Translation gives CASSQDGAIWNTGELFF.

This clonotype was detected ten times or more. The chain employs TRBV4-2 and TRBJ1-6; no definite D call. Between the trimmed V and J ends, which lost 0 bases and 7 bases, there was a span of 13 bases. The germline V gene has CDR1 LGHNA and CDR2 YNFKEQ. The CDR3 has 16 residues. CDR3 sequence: CASSQETQPTNSPLHF. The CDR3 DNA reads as TGTGCCAGCAGCCAAGAAACGCAGCCGACCAATTCACCCCTCCACTTT.

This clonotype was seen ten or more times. CDR3 sequence reads: CASLSTGMVMKQFF. In DNA form, the CDR3 reads TGTGCCAGCCTATCTACAGGGATGGTTATGAAGCAGTTCTTC. The V and J genes are TRBV28 and TRBJ2-1, with a tentative D call TRBD1 (6 bases). CDR1 MDHEN and CDR2 SYDVKM come from the germline V gene. Trimming took off 8 bases at V and 11 bases at J, with 22 bases between the two ends. CDR3 length: 14 residues.

This CDR3 reads CASKRVEMNTEAFF. In DNA, the CDR3 is TGTGCCAGCAAGAGAGTTGAAATGAACACTGAAGCTTTCTTT. V gene TRBV6-1 combines with J gene TRBJ1-1; D is undetermined. Trimming shortened V by 7 bases and J by 0 bases, and 12 bases separated the two germline ends. Germline V gives CDR1 MNHNS, CDR2 SASEGT. This CDR3 has 14 residues.

The CDR3 DNA reads as TGTGCCAGCAGTCCCTACCAATCGTTCACCTACAATGAGCAGTTCTTC. Encoded protein: CASSPYQSFTYNEQFF. The chain couples TRBV12-3 or TRBV12-4 to TRBJ2-1, with unresolved D. The CDR3 is made up of 16 amino acids. V lost 5 bases, J lost 2 bases, and 16 bases lay in between.

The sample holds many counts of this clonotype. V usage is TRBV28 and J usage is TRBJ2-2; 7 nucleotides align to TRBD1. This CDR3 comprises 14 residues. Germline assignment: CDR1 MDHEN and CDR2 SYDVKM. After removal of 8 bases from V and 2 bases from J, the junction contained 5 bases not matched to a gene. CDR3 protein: CASRGQINTGELFF. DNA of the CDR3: TGTGCCAGCCGGGGACAGATCAACACCGGGGAGCTGTTTTTT. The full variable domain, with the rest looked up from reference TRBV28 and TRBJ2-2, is DVKVTQSSRYLVKRTGEKVFLECVQDMDHENMFWYRQDPGLGLRLIYFSYDVKMKEKGDIPEGYSVSREKKERFSLILESASTNQTSMYLCASRGQINTGELFFGEGSRLTVL.

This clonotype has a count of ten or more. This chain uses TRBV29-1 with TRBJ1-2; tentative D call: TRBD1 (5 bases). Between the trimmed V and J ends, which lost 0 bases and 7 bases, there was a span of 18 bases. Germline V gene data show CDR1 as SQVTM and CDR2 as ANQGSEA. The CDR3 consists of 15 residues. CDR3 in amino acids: CSVEDIREPLSGYTF. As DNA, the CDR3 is TGCAGCGTTGAAGATATCAGGGAACCCCTGAGTGGCTACACCTTC.

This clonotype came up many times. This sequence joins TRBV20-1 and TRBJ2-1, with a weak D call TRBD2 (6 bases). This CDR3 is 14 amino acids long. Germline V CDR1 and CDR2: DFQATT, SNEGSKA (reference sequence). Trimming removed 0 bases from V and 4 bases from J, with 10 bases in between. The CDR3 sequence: CSARDRDSYNEQFF. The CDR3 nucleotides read TGCAGTGCTAGAGATCGGGACTCATACAATGAGCAGTTCTTC.

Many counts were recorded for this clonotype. The CDR3 DNA is TGTGCCAGCAGTCCTCTGACAGGGGAAAACACCATATATTTT. Translation gives CASSPLTGENTIYF. The rearrangement links TRBV27 to TRBJ1-3; 8 bases are shared with TRBD1. Germline V gene lookup returns CDR1 MNHEY and CDR2 SMNVEV (reference sequence). The trim removed 5 bases at V and 6 bases at J, leaving 6 bases unmatched. The CDR3 spans 14 residues.

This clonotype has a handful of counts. Here the CDR3 reads CASRPSAGNTIYF. CDR3 DNA: TGCGCCAGCAGGCCCTCTGCCGGAAACACCATATATTTT. The chain links TRBV10-2 to TRBJ1-3; D not certain. V lost 6 bases to trimming and J lost 4 bases, with 10 bases between them. Germline V lookup: CDR1 WSHSY, CDR2 SAAADI. The CDR3 is made up of 13 amino acids.

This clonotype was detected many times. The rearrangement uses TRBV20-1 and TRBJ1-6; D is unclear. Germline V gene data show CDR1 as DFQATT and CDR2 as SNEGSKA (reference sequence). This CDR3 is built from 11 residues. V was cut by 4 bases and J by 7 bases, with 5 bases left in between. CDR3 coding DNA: TGCAGTGCTAAGTTAAATTCACCCCTCCACTTT. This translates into CSAKLNSPLHF.

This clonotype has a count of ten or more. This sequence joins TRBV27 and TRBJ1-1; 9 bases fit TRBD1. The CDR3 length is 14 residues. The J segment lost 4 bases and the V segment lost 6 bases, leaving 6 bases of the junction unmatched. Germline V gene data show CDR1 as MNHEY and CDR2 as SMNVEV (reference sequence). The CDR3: CASSYTGGITEAFF. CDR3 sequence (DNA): TGTGCCAGCAGCTATACAGGGGGCATCACTGAAGCTTTCTTT.